The 8 T cell receptor beta chains in this list originate from one sample, sequenced in a study of blood T cell repertoires in COVID-19. Data came from immunoSEQ multiplex PCR; TCRdb stores just in-frame clones and leaves some out. The sample records approximately 260,000 clones, approximately 85% being singletons. The sample was peripheral blood. The source is a woman in her 70s with acute or convalescent COVID-19.

This chain links TRBV3-1 (or the pseudogene TRBV3-2) with TRBJ2-3; no clear D gene. This CDR3 has 13 residues. Trimming cost V 4 bases and J 2 bases, with 7 bases left between them. Germline V gene data show CDR1 as LGHDT and CDR2 as YNNKEL (reference sequence). CDR3 in DNA: TGTGCCAGCAGCCTCCGAGTCACAGATACGCAGTATTTT. This translates into CASSLRVTDTQYF.

The chain links TRBV5-6 to TRBJ2-6; TRBD1 agrees at 7 bases. The CDR3 contains 16 residues. Germline V CDR1 and CDR2: SGHDT, YYEEEE. The trim removed 5 bases at V and 2 bases at J, leaving 7 bases unmatched. The CDR3 here is CASSRTGAAGANVLTF. CDR3 coding DNA: TGTGCCAGCAGTCGTACAGGGGCGGCTGGGGCCAACGTCCTGACTTTC.

V and J are TRBV2 and TRBJ2-5; a weak D match, TRBD1 (6 bases). The germline gives CDR1 SNHLY, CDR2 FYNNEI. This CDR3 spans 14 amino acids. V was shortened by 5 bases and J by 1 base, with 11 bases between the two germline ends. CDR3 sequence reads: CASSPTGIQETQYF. The CDR3 region has the DNA TGTGCCAGCAGTCCGACAGGCATCCAAGAGACCCAGTACTTC.

J is TRBJ1-2 and V is TRBV10-3; no definite D call. V gave up 4 bases and J gave up 2 bases, with 5 bases separating them. CDR3 size: 12 residues. The V gene's germline CDR1 is ENHRY and CDR2 SYGVKD. CDR3 sequence (DNA): TGTGCCATCAGTGTGGCAAACTATGGCTACACCTTC. The encoded protein is CAISVANYGYTF.

V is TRBV29-1 and J is TRBJ1-2; no reliable D call. The CDR3 totals 14 residues. V lost 4 bases, J lost 3 bases, and 15 bases lay in between. Germline CDR1 SQVTM, CDR2 ANQGSEA. CDR3 residues: CSVGTPARHYGYTF. Here the CDR3 DNA reads TGCAGCGTTGGGACTCCCGCCCGGCACTATGGCTACACCTTC. Supplemented by reference TRBV29-1 and TRBJ1-2, the full variable domain reads SAVISQKPSRDICQRGTSLTIQCQVDSQVTMMFWYRQQPGQSLTLIATANQGSEATYESGFVIDKFPISRPNLTFSTLTVSNMSPEDSSIYLCSVGTPARHYGYTFGSGTRLTVV.

CDR3 sequence: CASSESRTGTNTEAFF. The CDR3 DNA follows: TGTGCCAGCAGTGAGTCCCGGACAGGGACGAACACTGAAGCTTTCTTT. This rearrangement joins TRBV2 to TRBJ1-1; 8 nucleotides align to TRBD1. Germline loops: CDR1 SNHLY, CDR2 FYNNEI. With V trimmed by 3 bases and J by 1 base, 7 bases remained unmatched. There are 16 residues in the CDR3.

The chain joins TRBV15 to TRBJ2-1, with 7 bases lining up with TRBD1. With V trimmed by 0 bases and J by 6 bases, 5 bases remained unmatched. Germline-derived CDR1 and CDR2 are LNHNV and YYDKDF (reference sequence). The CDR3 is made up of 15 amino acids. CDR3 amino acids: CATSRETGVVNEQFF. The DNA of the CDR3 is TGTGCCACCAGCAGAGAAACAGGGGTTGTCAATGAGCAGTTCTTC.

This sequence joins TRBV4-2 and TRBJ1-5; weak D call: TRBD1 (5 bases). Germline values: CDR1 LGHNA, CDR2 YNFKEQ. The CDR3 length is 15 residues. The V and J ends lost 0 bases and 0 bases respectively, with 6 bases between them. The CDR3, as DNA: TGTGCCAGCAGCCAAGATCAGGGTAGCAATCAGCCCCAGCATTTT. Its protein product is CASSQDQGSNQPQHF.